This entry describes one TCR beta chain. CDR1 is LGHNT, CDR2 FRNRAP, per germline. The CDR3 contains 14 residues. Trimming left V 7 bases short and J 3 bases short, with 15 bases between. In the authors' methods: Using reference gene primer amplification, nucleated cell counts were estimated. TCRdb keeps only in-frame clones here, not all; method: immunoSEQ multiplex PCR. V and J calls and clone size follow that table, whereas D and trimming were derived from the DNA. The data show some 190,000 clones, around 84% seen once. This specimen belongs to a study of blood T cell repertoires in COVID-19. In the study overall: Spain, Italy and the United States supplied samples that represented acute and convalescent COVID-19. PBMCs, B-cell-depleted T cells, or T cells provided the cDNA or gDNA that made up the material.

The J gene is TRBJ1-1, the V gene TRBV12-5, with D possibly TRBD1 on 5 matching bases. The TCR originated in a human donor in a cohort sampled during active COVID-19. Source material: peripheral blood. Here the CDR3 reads CASAPRGFHTEAFF. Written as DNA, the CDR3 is TGTGCTAGTGCCCCTAGGGGTTTCCACACTGAAGCTTTCTTT.